This entry features one T cell receptor beta chain sequence. The data are from a study of T cell changes during pregnancy in multiple sclerosis. Measured with immunoSEQ multiplex PCR; TCRdb has only the in-frame clones, and not every one. The table lists around 66,000 clones, 91% of them singletons, with less than 1.5% in the top ten. This CDR3 has 15 amino acids. The germline V gene encodes CDR1 SNHLY and CDR2 FYNNEI. V lost 4 bases and J lost 7; bases outside the gene matches: 9. The specimen comprised peripheral blood, sampled after pregnancy. The rearrangement joins TRBV2 to TRBJ1-5; 8 positions agree with TRBD1. The receptor was isolated from a female donor in good health, enrolled as a control in a pregnancy study. CDR3 region: CASSVTGDGGQPQHF. DNA for the CDR3: TGTGCCAGCAGTGTGACAGGGGATGGCGGGCAGCCCCAGCATTTT.